Detailed here is one TCR beta chain. Its antigen is not known. This entry comes from a study of regulatory and conventional T cells in RAG deficiency. The study, taken as a whole, reports: In Omenn syndrome, Treg and Tconv repertoires overlapped >85%. Omenn syndrome and CID/AS patients had approximately 100-fold fewer unique Treg TCR beta sequences, versus roughly 9.6-fold elsewhere.

Profiling relied on immunoSEQ multiplex PCR, and the TCRdb table lists in-frame clones only, not all of them. The sample lists 25,000 to 35,000 clones, more than 90% occurring once. Blood CD4+ CD25-low CD127-high conventional T cells supplied the genomic DNA template. The CDR3 contains 14 residues. Trimming took off 4 bases at V and 5 bases at J, with 15 bases between the two ends. Germline-derived CDR1 and CDR2 are SGHRS and YFSETQ. These records were also assigned to another study, of regulatory T cells. That paper adds: Amplification used 52 TRBV primers and 13 TRBJ primers. In patients, unique TRB V-J pairs were restricted and V/J usage skewed, especially in Tregs.

Input material: CD25- CD4+ T cells sorted from blood. The sequence derives from a human donor in good health. The V gene is TRBV5-1, the J gene TRBJ1-1; D possibly corresponds to TRBD1 (5 bases). CDR3 DNA: TGCGCCAGCAGCAGGGAAGACAGTAGGACTGAAGCTTTCTTT. Protein product: CASSREDSRTEAFF.